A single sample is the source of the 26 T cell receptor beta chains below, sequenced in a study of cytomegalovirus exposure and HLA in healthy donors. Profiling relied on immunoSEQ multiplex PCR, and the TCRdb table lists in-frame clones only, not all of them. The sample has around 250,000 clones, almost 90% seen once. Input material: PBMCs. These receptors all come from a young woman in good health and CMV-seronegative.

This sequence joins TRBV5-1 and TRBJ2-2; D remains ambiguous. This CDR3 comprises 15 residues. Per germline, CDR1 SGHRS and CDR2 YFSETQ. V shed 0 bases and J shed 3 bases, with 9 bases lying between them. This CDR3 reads CASSLGASDTGELFF. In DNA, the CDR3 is TGCGCCAGCAGCTTGGGGGCCTCGGACACCGGGGAGCTGTTTTTT.

This chain's CDR3 is CASSLRGAAYNEQFF. CDR3 nucleotides: TGTGCCAGCAGCTTACGGGGGGCCGCCTACAATGAGCAGTTCTTC. V is TRBV7-6 and J is TRBJ2-1; D perhaps matches TRBD2 (7 bases). Germline CDR1 reads SGHVS; CDR2 reads FNYEAQ. Trimming pared 2 bases from V and 2 bases from J, leaving 10 bases between. The CDR3 sequence is 15 residues long.

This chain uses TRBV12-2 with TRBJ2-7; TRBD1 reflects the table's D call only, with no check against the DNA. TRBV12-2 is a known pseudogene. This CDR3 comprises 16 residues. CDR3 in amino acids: CASRLDRGVGFYEQYV. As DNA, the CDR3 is TGTGCAAGTCGCTTAGACAGGGGGGTCGGGTTCTACGAGCAGTACGTC.

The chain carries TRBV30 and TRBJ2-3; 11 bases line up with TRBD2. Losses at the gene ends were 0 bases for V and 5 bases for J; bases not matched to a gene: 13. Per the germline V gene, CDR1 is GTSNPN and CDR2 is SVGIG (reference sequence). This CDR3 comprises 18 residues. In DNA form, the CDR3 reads TGTGCCTGGAGTGTTGTTCTAGCGGGGGGTTCGGAGAGAGATACGCAGTATTTT. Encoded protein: CAWSVVLAGGSERDTQYF.

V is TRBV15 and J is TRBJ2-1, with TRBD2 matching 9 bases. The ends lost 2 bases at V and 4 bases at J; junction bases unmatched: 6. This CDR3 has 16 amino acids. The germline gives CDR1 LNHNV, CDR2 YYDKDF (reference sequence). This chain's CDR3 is CATSRSSGGPYNEQFF. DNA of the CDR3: TGTGCCACCAGCAGAAGTAGCGGGGGACCATACAATGAGCAGTTCTTC. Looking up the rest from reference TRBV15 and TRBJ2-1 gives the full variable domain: DAMVIQNPRYQVTQFGKPVTLSCSQTLNHNVMYWYQQKSSQAPKLLFHYYDKDFNNEADTPDNFQSRRPNTSFCFLDIRSPGLGDTAMYLCATSRSSGGPYNEQFFGPGTRLTVL.

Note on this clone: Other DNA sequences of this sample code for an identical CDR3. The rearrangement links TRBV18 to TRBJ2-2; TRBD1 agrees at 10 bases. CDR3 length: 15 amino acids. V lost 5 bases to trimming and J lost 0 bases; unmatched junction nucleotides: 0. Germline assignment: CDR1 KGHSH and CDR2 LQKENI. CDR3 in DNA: TGTGCCAGCTCAGGACAGGGGGCGAACACCGGGGAGCTGTTTTTT. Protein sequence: CASSGQGANTGELFF.

The CDR3 spells CASSAGQNYNYGYTF. The CDR3 bases are TGTGCCAGCAGCGCGGGACAGAACTACAACTATGGCTACACCTTC. J is TRBJ1-2 and V is TRBV9; TRBD1 agrees at 7 bases. With V trimmed by 3 bases and J by 2 bases, 7 bases remained unmatched. In germline, CDR1 is SGDLS, CDR2 YYNGEE. The length of the CDR3 is 15 residues.

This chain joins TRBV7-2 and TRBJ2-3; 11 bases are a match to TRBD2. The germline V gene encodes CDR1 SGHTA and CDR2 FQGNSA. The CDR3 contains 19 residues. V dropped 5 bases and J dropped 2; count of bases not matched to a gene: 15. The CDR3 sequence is CASSQTSGELSLFTDTQYF. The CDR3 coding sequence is TGTGCCAGCAGCCAGACTAGCGGGGAGCTTTCACTGTTCACAGATACGCAGTATTTT.

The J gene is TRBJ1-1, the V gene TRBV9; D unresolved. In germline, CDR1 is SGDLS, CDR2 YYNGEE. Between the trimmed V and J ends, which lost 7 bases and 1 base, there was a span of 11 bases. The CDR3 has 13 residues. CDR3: CASRRGANTEAFF. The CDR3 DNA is TGTGCCAGCCGACGGGGAGCGAACACTGAAGCTTTCTTT. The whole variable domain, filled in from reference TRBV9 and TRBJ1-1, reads DSGVTQTPKHLITATGQRVTLRCSPRSGDLSVYWYQQSLDQGLQFLIQYYNGEERAKGNILERFSAQQFPDLHSELNLSSLELGDSALYFCASRRGANTEAFFGQGTRLTVV.

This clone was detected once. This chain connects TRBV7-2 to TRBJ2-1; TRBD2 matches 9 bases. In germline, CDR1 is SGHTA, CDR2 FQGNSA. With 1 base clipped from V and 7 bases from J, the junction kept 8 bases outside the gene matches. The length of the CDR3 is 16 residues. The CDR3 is CASSLVPGLALNEQFF. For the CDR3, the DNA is TGTGCCAGCAGCTTAGTACCGGGACTAGCTCTAAATGAGCAGTTCTTC.

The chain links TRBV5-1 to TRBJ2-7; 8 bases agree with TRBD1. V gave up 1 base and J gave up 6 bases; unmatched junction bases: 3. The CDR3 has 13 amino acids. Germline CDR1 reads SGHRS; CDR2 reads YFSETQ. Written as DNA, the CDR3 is TGCGCCAGCAGCTTGTCAGGGGGCATCGAGCAGTACGTC. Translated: CASSLSGGIEQYV.

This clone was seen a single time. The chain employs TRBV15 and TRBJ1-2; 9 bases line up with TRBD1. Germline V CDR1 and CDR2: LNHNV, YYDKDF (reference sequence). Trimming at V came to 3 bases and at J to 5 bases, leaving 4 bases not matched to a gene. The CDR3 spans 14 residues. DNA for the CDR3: TGTGCCACCAGCAGTGGGACAGGGTGGTATGGCTACACCTTC. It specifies CATSSGTGWYGYTF.

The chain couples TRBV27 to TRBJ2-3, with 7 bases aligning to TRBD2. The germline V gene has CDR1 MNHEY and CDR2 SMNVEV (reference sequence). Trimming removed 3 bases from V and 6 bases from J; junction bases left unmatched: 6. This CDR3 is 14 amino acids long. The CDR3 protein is CASSFRGSGDTQYF. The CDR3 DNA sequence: TGTGCCAGCAGTTTCCGGGGTAGCGGGGATACGCAGTATTTT.

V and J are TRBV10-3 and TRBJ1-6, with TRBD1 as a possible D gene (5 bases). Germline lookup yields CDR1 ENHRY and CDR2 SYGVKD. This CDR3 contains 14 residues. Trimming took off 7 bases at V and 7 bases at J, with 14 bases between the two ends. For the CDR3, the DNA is TGTGCCATCACCCCCGGTGGGGGGAATTCACCCCTCCACTTT. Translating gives CAITPGGGNSPLHF.

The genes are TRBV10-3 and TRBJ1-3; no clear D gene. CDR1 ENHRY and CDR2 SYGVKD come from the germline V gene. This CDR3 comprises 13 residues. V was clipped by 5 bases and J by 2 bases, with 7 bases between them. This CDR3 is CAISYRAGNTIYF. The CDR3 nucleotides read TGTGCCATCAGTTACAGAGCTGGAAACACCATATATTTT.

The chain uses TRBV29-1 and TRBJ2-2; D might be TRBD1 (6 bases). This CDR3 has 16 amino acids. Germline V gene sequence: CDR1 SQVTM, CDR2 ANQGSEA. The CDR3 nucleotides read TGCAGTGCCTCGACAGGCGTCTCTGTAGACACCGGGGAGCTGTTTTTT. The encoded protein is CSASTGVSVDTGELFF.

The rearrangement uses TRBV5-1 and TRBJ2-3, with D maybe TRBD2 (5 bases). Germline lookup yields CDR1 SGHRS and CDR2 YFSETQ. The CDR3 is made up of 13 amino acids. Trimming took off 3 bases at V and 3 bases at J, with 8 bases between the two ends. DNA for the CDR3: TGCGCCAGCAGCTGGACGGGAACAGATACGCAGTATTTT. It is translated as CASSWTGTDTQYF.

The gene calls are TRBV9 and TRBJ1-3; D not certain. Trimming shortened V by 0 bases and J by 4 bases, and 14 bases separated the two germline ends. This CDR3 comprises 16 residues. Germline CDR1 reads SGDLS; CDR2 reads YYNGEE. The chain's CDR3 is CASSVGELLGGNTIYF. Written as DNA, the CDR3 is TGTGCCAGCAGCGTAGGCGAATTACTGGGCGGAAACACCATATATTTT.

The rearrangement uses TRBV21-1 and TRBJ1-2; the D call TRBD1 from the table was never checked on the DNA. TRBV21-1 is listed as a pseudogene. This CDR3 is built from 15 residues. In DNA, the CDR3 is TGTGCCAGCAGGGAGTTACAGGGACGTAGCTATGGCTACACCTTC. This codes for CASRELQGRSYGYTF.

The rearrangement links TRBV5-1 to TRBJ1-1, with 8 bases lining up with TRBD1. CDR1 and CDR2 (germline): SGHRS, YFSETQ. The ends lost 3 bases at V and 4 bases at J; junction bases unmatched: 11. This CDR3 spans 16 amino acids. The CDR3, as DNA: TGCGCCAGCAGCTGGACCCAGGGGGCTCAGAGCACTGAAGCTTTCTTT. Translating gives CASSWTQGAQSTEAFF.

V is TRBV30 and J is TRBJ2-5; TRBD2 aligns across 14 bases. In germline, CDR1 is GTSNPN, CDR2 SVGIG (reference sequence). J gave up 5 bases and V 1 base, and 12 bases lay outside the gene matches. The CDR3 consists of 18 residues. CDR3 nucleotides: TGTGCCTGGAGTGCCCGACTAGCGGGGGGGCCGCGGGGTGAGACCCAGTACTTC. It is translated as CAWSARLAGGPRGETQYF.

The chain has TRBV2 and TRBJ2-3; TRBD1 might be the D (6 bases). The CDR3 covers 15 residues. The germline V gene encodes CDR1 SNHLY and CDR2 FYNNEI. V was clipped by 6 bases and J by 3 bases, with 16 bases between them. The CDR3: CASSLQGGGTDTQYF. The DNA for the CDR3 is TGTGCCAGCAGCCTACAGGGTGGCGGTACAGATACGCAGTATTTT.

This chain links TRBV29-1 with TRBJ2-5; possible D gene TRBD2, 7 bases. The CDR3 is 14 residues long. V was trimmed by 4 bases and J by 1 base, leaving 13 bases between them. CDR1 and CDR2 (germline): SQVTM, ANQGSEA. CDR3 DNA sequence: TGCAGCGTTGTGCCCGGGGGGCGCCAAGAGACCCAGTACTTC. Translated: CSVVPGGRQETQYF.

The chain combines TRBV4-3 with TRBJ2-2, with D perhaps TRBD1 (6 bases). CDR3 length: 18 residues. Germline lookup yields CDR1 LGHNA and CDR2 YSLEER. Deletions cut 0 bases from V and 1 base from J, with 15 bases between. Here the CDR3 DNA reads TGCGCCAGCAGCCAAGACCGCCGGGACATCCTGAACACCGGGGAGCTGTTTTTT. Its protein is CASSQDRRDILNTGELFF.

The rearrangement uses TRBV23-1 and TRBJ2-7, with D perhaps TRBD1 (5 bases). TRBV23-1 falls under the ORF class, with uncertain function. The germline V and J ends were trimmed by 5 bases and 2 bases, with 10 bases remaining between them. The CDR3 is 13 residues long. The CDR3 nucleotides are TGCGCCAGCAGTGGTAAGGACACCTACGAGCAGTACGTC. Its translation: CASSGKDTYEQYV.

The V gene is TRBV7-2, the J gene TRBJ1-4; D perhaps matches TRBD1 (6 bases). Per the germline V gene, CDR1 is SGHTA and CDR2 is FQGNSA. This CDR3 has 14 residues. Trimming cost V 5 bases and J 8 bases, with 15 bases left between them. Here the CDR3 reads CASSPGTWGEKLFF. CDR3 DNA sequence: TGTGCCAGCAGCCCCGGGACATGGGGAGAAAAACTGTTTTTT.